The 28 T cell receptor beta chains reported below all come from one sample, sequenced in a study of T cell repertoires in cytomegalovirus infection. A single record per CDR3 protein comes from TCRdb applying MiXCR to the reads. The sample includes about 530,000 distinct CDR3 sequences, about 30% of them seen just once. The sequenced material came from PBMCs. Receptors originate from a human donor in good health (CMV status not recorded). Some clones in this sample may be carry-over from other donors' samples.

The V gene is TRBV12-5, the J gene TRBJ2-3, with D tentatively TRBD2 (6 bases). Germline loops: CDR1 LGHNT, CDR2 FRNRAP. The CDR3 spans 15 residues. V was trimmed by 1 base and J by 0 bases, leaving 8 bases between them. CDR3 sequence (DNA): TGTGCTAGTGGTTTGGGCGGGGCTAGCACAGATACGCAGTATTTT. Amino acids: CASGLGGASTDTQYF.

V usage is TRBV9 and J usage is TRBJ2-5; D gene unclear. The CDR3 consists of 12 residues. The germline CDR1 and CDR2 sequences are SGDLS and YYNGEE. Between the trimmed V and J ends, which lost 4 bases and 0 bases, there was a span of 4 bases. CDR3 sequence: CASSKNQETQYF. CDR3 in DNA: TGTGCCAGCAGCAAAAACCAAGAGACCCAGTACTTC.

The DNA of the CDR3 is TGTGCCAGCAGCTCGGGGTCATACGCGGCCACTGAAGCTTTCTTT. Its protein is CASSSGSYAATEAFF. This chain connects TRBV7-4 to TRBJ1-1; D unresolved. CDR1 SGHVT and CDR2 SQSDAQ come from the germline V gene. The germline V and J ends were trimmed by 4 bases and 4 bases, with 16 bases remaining between them. The CDR3 contains 15 residues.

The chain joins TRBV28 to TRBJ2-1, with 8 bases lining up with TRBD1. CDR1 and CDR2 from the germline V gene are MDHEN and SYDVKM. V lost 5 bases, J lost 2 bases, and 8 bases stayed unmatched. The CDR3 runs to 16 residues. As DNA, the CDR3 is TGTGCCAGCAGTCCGTGGACAGGGAGACCCTACAATGAGCAGTTCTTC. Amino acids: CASSPWTGRPYNEQFF. The full variable domain, its missing parts supplied by reference TRBV28 and TRBJ2-1, is DVKVTQSSRYLVKRTGEKVFLECVQDMDHENMFWYRQDPGLGLRLIYFSYDVKMKEKGDIPEGYSVSREKKERFSLILESASTNQTSMYLCASSPWTGRPYNEQFFGPGTRLTVL.

This clonotype was counted at least ten times. This chain links TRBV7-2 with TRBJ1-1; tentative D call: TRBD1 (6 bases). The CDR3 runs 18 residues. The germline V gene encodes CDR1 SGHTA and CDR2 FQGNSA. V lost 0 bases, J lost 4 bases, and 21 bases lay in between. The CDR3 region has the DNA TGTGCCAGCAGCTTAGCCGCCCGGGGGCGAAGTGTGAGCACTGAAGCTTTCTTT. This encodes CASSLAARGRSVSTEAFF.

The chain joins TRBV12-3 or TRBV12-4 to TRBJ1-1, with D maybe TRBD1 (6 bases). The CDR3 contains 13 residues. V lost 7 bases and J 4 bases, leaving 13 bases between the germline ends. The CDR3 here is CASTIQGATEAFF. Here the CDR3 DNA reads TGTGCCAGCACTATACAGGGTGCCACTGAAGCTTTCTTT.

There are a few counts of this clonotype. The rearrangement links TRBV6-2 or TRBV6-3 to TRBJ2-7; 8 positions agree with TRBD2. V trimming: 2 bases; J trimming: 3 bases; junction bases outside the gene matches: 12. The V gene's germline CDR1 is MNHEY and CDR2 SVGEGT. CDR3 length: 17 amino acids. The CDR3 loop reads CASSYLRGLGVLYEQYV. The DNA of the CDR3 is TGTGCCAGCAGTTACCTCCGGGGACTAGGGGTTCTCTACGAGCAGTACGTC.

This clonotype was observed a few times. The chain links TRBV11-1 to TRBJ2-2; 11 bases are a match to TRBD2. CDR3 length: 16 amino acids. Germline trimming cut 7 bases from V and 3 bases from J; bases unmatched to any gene: 7. The germline gives CDR1 SGHAT, CDR2 FQDESV (reference sequence). CDR3 nucleotide sequence: TGTGCCAGCACCGTAGGGACTAGCGGATACACCGGGGAGCTGTTTTTT. It yields the protein CASTVGTSGYTGELFF.

This clonotype was seen more than once but under ten times. The V gene is TRBV11-2, the J gene TRBJ2-1; 15 bases fit TRBD2. The germline V gene has CDR1 SGHAT and CDR2 FQNNGV. V shed 5 bases, J shed 6 bases, and the junction held 8 bases outside the gene matches. CDR3 length: 17 amino acids. The CDR3, as DNA: TGTGCCAGCAGCCTCGGGACTAGCGGGAGGAGGAGCAATGAGCAGTTCTTC. Its protein product is CASSLGTSGRRSNEQFF.

This chain uses TRBV4-3 with TRBJ2-7, with TRBD1 matching 9 bases. CDR1 and CDR2 from the germline V gene are LGHNA and YSLEER. This CDR3 spans 17 amino acids. V shed 2 bases, J shed 1 base, and the junction held 9 bases outside the gene matches. DNA for the CDR3: TGCGCCAGCAGCCAAAAGCCCGGGACAGGGAAATCCTACGAGCAGTACTTC. It encodes CASSQKPGTGKSYEQYF.

The CDR3 here is CASIAGAGQPQHF. CDR3 DNA sequence: TGTGCCAGCATTGCGGGGGCGGGTCAGCCCCAGCATTTT. This rearrangement joins TRBV12-3 or TRBV12-4 to TRBJ1-5; a possible D gene is TRBD1 (6 bases). Trimming cost V 7 bases and J 6 bases, with 13 bases left between them. The CDR3 runs to 13 residues.

This clonotype was counted only a few times. J is TRBJ1-5 and V is TRBV12-3 or TRBV12-4; possibly TRBD1 for D (5 bases). This CDR3 spans 16 amino acids. Trimming pared 5 bases from V and 2 bases from J, leaving 16 bases between. The CDR3 nucleotides read TGTGCCAGCAGTCAGGGACGCCTTGGGGGCAATCAGCCCCAGCATTTT. It codes for CASSQGRLGGNQPQHF.

The gene calls are TRBV5-8 and TRBJ2-2; D is ambiguous. This CDR3 is built from 16 residues. Germline CDR1 and CDR2: SGHTS and YDEGEE. The V gene lost 4 bases and the J gene lost 6 bases, with 19 bases spanning the gap. The CDR3 spells CASSPEPGPGPGELFF. CDR3 coding DNA: TGTGCCAGCAGCCCGGAACCGGGCCCAGGACCCGGGGAGCTGTTTTTT. Together with reference TRBV5-8 and TRBJ2-2, the CDR3 gives the full variable domain: EAGVTQSPTHLIKTRGQQATLRCSPISGHTSVYWYQQALGLGLQFLLWYDEGEERNRGNFPPRFSGRQFPNYSSELNVNALELEDSALYLCASSPEPGPGPGELFFGEGSRLTVL.

The CDR3 bases are TGTGCCAGCAGGGGGGACCTGTCCACCACAGATACGCAGTATTTT. This sequence encodes CASRGDLSTTDTQYF. V is TRBV7-9 and J is TRBJ2-3, with D perhaps TRBD1 or TRBD2 (5 bases each). Germline assignment: CDR1 SEHNR and CDR2 FQNEAQ (reference sequence). The CDR3 consists of 15 residues. V lost 6 bases and J lost 2, with 15 bases in between.

This clonotype was detected a few times. The J gene is TRBJ1-1, the V gene TRBV7-9, with TRBD1 matching over 7 bases. This CDR3 region has 18 residues. In germline, CDR1 is SEHNR, CDR2 FQNEAQ (reference sequence). V lost 5 bases and J lost 2; bases outside the gene matches: 17. The CDR3 spells CASSHVALRDRDNTEAFF. In DNA form, the CDR3 reads TGTGCCAGCAGCCACGTGGCCCTCAGAGACAGGGACAACACTGAAGCTTTCTTT.

In nucleotides, the CDR3 is TGTGCCAGCAGTTCAAGACAGGGACGAGAAAAACTGTTTTTT. Translation: CASSSRQGREKLFF. The J gene is TRBJ1-4, the V gene TRBV7-9; 7 bases fit TRBD1. The CDR3 length is 14 residues. In germline, CDR1 is SEHNR, CDR2 FQNEAQ (reference sequence). Germline trimming cut 6 bases from V and 8 bases from J; bases unmatched to any gene: 9.

This clonotype was observed a handful of times. The rearrangement links TRBV11-2 to TRBJ1-4, with D unclear. Looked up from germline, CDR1 is SGHAT and CDR2 is FQNNGV. CDR3 length equals 15 residues. The ends were cut back, 8 bases at V and 3 bases at J, with 16 bases in the middle. In DNA form, the CDR3 reads TGTGCCAGCCATGGGAACCGCCGGCCTAATGAAAAACTGTTTTTT. Residues: CASHGNRRPNEKLFF.

The rearrangement joins TRBV20-1 to TRBJ2-5; no reliable D call. Germline-derived CDR1 and CDR2 are DFQATT and SNEGSKA (reference sequence). V was pared by 4 bases and J by 5 bases, with 11 bases between. The CDR3 runs to 12 residues. The CDR3 protein is CSAIRSEETQYF. The CDR3 DNA reads as TGCAGTGCTATCCGATCCGAGGAGACCCAGTACTTC.

This clonotype ranks as medium-sized. The chain carries TRBV7-2 and TRBJ2-3, with D perhaps matching TRBD1 (6 bases). The CDR3 length is 13 residues. The V end lost 3 bases, the J end lost 4 bases, and 8 bases lay between the germline ends. Germline V gene data show CDR1 as SGHTA and CDR2 as FQGNSA. The CDR3 spells CASSFEGADTQYF. The CDR3, as DNA: TGTGCCAGCAGCTTCGAGGGGGCAGATACGCAGTATTTT.

In the case of this clonotype: Germline is not matched at one junction end, which may reflect a read error. V usage is TRBV5-3 and J usage is TRBJ2-3, with a possible D match to TRBD1 (7 bases). TRBV5-3 is an open reading frame whose function is uncertain. The CDR3 spans 20 residues. CDR3 protein: CASSLSPGAGGIGGTDTQYF. The CDR3 bases are TGTGCCAGCAGCTTGAGCCCGGGGGCAGGGGGAATTGGTGGCACAGATACGCAGTATTTT.

The rearrangement uses TRBV25-1 and TRBJ1-6; D is possibly TRBD1 (5 bases). With 4 bases removed from V and 7 bases from J, the gap between germline ends came to 11 bases. The CDR3 length is 14 residues. Per germline, CDR1 MGHDK and CDR2 SYGVNS. In DNA, the CDR3 is TGTGCCAGCAGTGGTCAGGGTGGAAATTCACCCCTCCACTTT. Its translation: CASSGQGGNSPLHF.

This clonotype showed up just a few times. The rearrangement joins TRBV29-1 to TRBJ1-2, with 8 bases lining up with TRBD1. V was clipped by 4 bases and J by 6 bases; unmatched bases: 7. Germline V gene sequence: CDR1 SQVTM, CDR2 ANQGSEA. The CDR3 runs 13 residues. Here the CDR3 DNA reads TGCAGCGTTGGTAGGACAGGGATGGATGGCTACACCTTC. It is translated as CSVGRTGMDGYTF.

The chain has TRBV6-2 or TRBV6-3 and TRBJ2-1; D gene unclear. The CDR3 covers 16 residues. V was trimmed by 5 bases and J by 0 bases, leaving 14 bases between them. Looked up from germline, CDR1 is MNHEY and CDR2 is SVGEGT. DNA of the CDR3: TGTGCCAGCAGTGACGTCCAGACCGGCTCCTACAATGAGCAGTTCTTC. Its protein is CASSDVQTGSYNEQFF.

The V and J genes are TRBV12-3 or TRBV12-4 and TRBJ2-2; 12 bases are a match to TRBD2. CDR3 length: 17 amino acids. Trimming took 6 bases from V and 7 from J; bases not matched to a gene: 12. The CDR3 region has the DNA TGTGCCAGCAGCCCGATGAGACTAGCGGGAGACATCGGGGAGCTGTTTTTT. The encoded protein is CASSPMRLAGDIGELFF.

This clonotype was seen only a few times. The chain uses TRBV5-1 and TRBJ2-1, with D tentatively TRBD2 (6 bases). Germline V lookup: CDR1 SGHRS, CDR2 YFSETQ. V was shortened by 0 bases and J by 3 bases, with 13 bases between the two germline ends. This CDR3 region has 16 residues. This chain's CDR3 is CASSLAPSAFYNEQFF. The CDR3 DNA sequence: TGCGCCAGCAGCTTGGCCCCTAGCGCCTTCTACAATGAGCAGTTCTTC.

The J gene is TRBJ2-2, the V gene TRBV5-1; D is undetermined. The CDR3 extends over 16 amino acids. V lost 1 base, J lost 3 bases, and 13 bases lay in between. Germline loops: CDR1 SGHRS, CDR2 YFSETQ. In DNA, the CDR3 is TGCGCCAGCAGCTTGTTGGGCGAACTGGACACCGGGGAGCTGTTTTTT. As protein: CASSLLGELDTGELFF.

This clonotype was recorded many times. The V call is TRBV7-8, the J call TRBJ1-4, with a tentative D call TRBD1 (5 bases). The V end was cut by 1 base, the J end by 8 bases, with 17 bases between. The germline gives CDR1 SGHVS, CDR2 FQNEAQ. The CDR3 totals 16 residues. CDR3 DNA sequence: TGTGCCAGCAGCTTAGATGGGACGTATACCGGGGAAAAACTGTTTTTT. It codes for CASSLDGTYTGEKLFF.

This clonotype was counted between two and nine times. CDR3 sequence (DNA): TGTGCCAGTAAGGGGATGGCAGAACAAAACATTCAGTACTTC. It codes for CASKGMAEQNIQYF. The J gene is TRBJ2-4, the V gene TRBV19, with D possibly being TRBD1 (5 bases). CDR3 length equals 14 residues. Trimming removed 7 bases at V and 5 bases at J, with 15 bases between. Germline V CDR1 and CDR2: LNHDA, SQIVND (reference sequence).